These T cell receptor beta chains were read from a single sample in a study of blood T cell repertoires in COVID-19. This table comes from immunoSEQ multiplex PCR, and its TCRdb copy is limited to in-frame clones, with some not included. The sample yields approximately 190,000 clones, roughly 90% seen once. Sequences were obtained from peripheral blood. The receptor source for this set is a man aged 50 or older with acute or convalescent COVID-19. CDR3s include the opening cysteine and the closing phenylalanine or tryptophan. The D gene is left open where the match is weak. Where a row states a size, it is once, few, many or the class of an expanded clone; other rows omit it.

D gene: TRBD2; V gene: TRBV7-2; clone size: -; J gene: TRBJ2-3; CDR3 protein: CASSLVVGLNTDTQYF; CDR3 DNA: TGTGCCAGCAGCTTGGTCGTGGGACTAAACACAGATACGCAGTATTTT
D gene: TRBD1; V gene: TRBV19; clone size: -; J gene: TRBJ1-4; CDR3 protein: CASSTTGGEGEKLFF; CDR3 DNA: TGTGCCAGTAGTACAACAGGGGGCGAAGGTGAAAAACTGTTTTTT
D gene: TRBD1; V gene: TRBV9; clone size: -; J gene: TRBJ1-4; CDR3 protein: CASSGRDSEKLFF; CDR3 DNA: TGTGCCAGCAGCGGGCGGGACAGCGAAAAACTGTTTTTT
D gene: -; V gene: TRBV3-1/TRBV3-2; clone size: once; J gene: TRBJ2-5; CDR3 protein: CASSPRGGGETQYF; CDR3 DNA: TGTGCCAGCAGCCCACGAGGGGGAGGGGAGACCCAGTACTTC
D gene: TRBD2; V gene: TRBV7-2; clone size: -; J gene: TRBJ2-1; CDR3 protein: CASSLREAGLYNEQFF; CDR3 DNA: TGTGCCAGCAGCTTACGGGAAGCGGGGCTCTACAATGAGCAGTTCTTC
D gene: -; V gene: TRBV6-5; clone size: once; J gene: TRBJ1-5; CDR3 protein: CASSYKGVVGNQPQHF; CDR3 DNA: TGTGCCAGCAGTTACAAAGGGGTCGTCGGCAATCAGCCCCAGCATTTT
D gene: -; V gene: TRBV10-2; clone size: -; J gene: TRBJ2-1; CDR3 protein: CASSATNYNEQFF; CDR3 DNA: TGCGCCAGCAGTGCGACAAATTACAATGAGCAGTTCTTC
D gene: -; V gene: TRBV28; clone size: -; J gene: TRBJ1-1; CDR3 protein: CASVGYTEAFF; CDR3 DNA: TGTGCCAGCGTCGGTTACACTGAAGCTTTCTTT
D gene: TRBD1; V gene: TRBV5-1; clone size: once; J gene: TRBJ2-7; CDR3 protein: CASSFGQGAGEQYF; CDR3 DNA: TGCGCCAGCAGCTTCGGACAGGGGGCCGGGGAGCAGTACTTC
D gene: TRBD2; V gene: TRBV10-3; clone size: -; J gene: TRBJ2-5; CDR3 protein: CAISESPTGAGEGGETQYF; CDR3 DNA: TGTGCCATCAGTGAGTCTCCAACGGGAGCGGGAGAAGGTGGGGAGACCCAGTACTTC
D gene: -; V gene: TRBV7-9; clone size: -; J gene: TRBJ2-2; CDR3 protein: CASSRPDRMNTGELFF; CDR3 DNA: TGTGCCAGCAGCCGTCCCGACAGGATGAACACCGGGGAGCTGTTTTTT
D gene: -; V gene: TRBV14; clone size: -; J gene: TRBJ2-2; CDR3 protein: CASSTPLRDKNTGELFF; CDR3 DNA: TGTGCCAGCAGCACCCCTCTACGGGACAAGAACACCGGGGAGCTGTTTTTT
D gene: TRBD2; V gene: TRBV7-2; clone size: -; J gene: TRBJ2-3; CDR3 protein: CASSLVARGSPDTQYF; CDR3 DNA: TGTGCCAGCAGCTTAGTGGCGCGGGGGTCCCCTGATACGCAGTATTTT
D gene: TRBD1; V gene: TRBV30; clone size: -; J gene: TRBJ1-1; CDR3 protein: CAYVGRGPSFF; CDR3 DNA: TGTGCCTACGTCGGGAGGGGGCCTTCTTTCTTT
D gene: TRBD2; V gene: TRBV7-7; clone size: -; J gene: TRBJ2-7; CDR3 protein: CASSLVILAGSYEQYF; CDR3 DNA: TGTGCCAGCAGCTTAGTTATACTAGCGGGGTCCTACGAGCAGTACTTC
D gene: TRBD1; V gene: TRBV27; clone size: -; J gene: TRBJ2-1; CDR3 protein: CASSFSTGASYNEQFF; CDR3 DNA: TGTGCCAGCAGTTTTTCGACAGGGGCCTCCTACAATGAGCAGTTCTTC
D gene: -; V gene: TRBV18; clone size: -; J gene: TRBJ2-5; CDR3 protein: CASSPQGSSQETQYF; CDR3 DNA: TGTGCCAGCTCACCCCAGGGGTCCAGCCAAGAGACCCAGTACTTC
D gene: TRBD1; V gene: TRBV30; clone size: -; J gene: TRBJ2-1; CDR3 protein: CAWENLGQSYNEQFF; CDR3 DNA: TGTGCCTGGGAGAACCTGGGACAGTCCTACAATGAGCAGTTCTTC
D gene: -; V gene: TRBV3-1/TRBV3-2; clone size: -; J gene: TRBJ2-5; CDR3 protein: CASSQAASAYETQYF; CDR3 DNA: TGTGCCAGCAGCCAAGCGGCTAGCGCCTATGAGACCCAGTACTTC
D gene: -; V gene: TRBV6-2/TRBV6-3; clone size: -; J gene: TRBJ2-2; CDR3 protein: CASSYWGGPGELFF; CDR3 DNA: TGTGCCAGCAGTTACTGGGGGGGCCCCGGGGAGCTGTTTTTT
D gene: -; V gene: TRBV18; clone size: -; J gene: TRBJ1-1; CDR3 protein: CASSPPGQSSGNTEAFF; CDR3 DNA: TGTGCCAGCTCACCACCGGGGCAGTCTTCGGGGAACACTGAAGCTTTCTTT
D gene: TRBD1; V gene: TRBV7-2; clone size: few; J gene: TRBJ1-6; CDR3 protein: CASSLTTGGNSPLHF; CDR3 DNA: TGTGCCAGCAGCTTAACGACAGGGGGAAATTCACCCCTCCACTTT
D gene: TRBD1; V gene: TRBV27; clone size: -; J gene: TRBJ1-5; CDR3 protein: CASSFHPGTGNQPQHF; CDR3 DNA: TGTGCCAGCAGTTTCCACCCCGGGACAGGGAATCAGCCCCAGCATTTT
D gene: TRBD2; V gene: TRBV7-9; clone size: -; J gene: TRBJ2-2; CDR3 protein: CASSPGWEGLDTGELFF; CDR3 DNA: TGTGCCAGCAGCCCCGGGTGGGAGGGCCTCGACACCGGGGAGCTGTTTTTT
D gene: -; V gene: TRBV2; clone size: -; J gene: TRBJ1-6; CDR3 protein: CASSGERTPLHF; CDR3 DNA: TGTGCCAGCAGTGGGGAGAGGACACCCCTCCACTTT
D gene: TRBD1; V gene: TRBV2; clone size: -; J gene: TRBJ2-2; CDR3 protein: CASSRDRGQTGELFF; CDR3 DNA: TGTGCCAGCAGTAGGGACAGGGGGCAAACCGGGGAGCTGTTTTTT
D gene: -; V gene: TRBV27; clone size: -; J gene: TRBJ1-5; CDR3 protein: CASSLSRGRQPQHF; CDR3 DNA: TGTGCCAGCAGTTTATCCAGGGGCCGGCAGCCCCAGCATTTT
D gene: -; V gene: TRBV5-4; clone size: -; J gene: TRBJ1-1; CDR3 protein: CASSRGGTTEAFF; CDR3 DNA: TGTGCCAGCAGCCGGGGAGGTACCACTGAAGCTTTCTTT
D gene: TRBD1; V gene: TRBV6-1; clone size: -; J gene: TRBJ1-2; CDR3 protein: CASSENGYRDSTGYTF; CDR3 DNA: TGTGCCAGCAGTGAGAACGGTTACCGGGACAGCACCGGCTACACCTTC
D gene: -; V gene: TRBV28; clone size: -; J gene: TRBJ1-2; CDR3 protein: CASNPPAGNYGYTF; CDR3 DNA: TGTGCCAGCAATCCTCCGGCAGGCAACTATGGCTACACCTTC
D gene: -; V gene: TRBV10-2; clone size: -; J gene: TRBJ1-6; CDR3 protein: CASSGGNRQSSPLHF; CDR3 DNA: TGCGCCAGCAGTGGCGGTAACAGACAGAGTTCACCCCTCCACTTT
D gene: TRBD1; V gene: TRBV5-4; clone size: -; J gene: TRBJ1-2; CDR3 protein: CASSPQTGGIYGYTF; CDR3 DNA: TGTGCCAGCAGCCCACAGACAGGGGGGATCTATGGCTACACCTTC
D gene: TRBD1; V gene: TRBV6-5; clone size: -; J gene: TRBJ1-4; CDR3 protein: CASSYDREKEKLFF; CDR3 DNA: TGTGCCAGCAGTTACGACAGGGAGAAAGAAAAACTGTTTTTT
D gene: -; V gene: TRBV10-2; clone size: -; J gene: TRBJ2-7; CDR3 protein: CASTSRDEQYF; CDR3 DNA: TGCGCCAGCACCTCCCGGGACGAGCAGTACTTC
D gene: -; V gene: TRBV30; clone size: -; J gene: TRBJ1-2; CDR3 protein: CASTVGRNFWAGYTF; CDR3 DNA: TGTGCCTCCACCGTGGGCAGGAATTTTTGGGCTGGCTACACCTTC
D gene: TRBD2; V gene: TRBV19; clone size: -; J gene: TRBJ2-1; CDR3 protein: CASRGTAGLAEYNEQFF; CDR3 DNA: TGTGCCAGTAGAGGGACAGCGGGACTAGCGGAGTACAATGAGCAGTTCTTC
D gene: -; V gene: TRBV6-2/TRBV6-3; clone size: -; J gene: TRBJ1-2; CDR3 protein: CASSYSGDRSYTF; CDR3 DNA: TGTGCCAGCAGTTACTCAGGCGACAGGAGCTACACCTTC
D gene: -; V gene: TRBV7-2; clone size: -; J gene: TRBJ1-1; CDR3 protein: CASSITANEAFF; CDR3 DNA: TGTGCCAGCAGCATAACAGCAAACGAAGCTTTCTTT
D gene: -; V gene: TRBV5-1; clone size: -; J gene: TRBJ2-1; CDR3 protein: CASSVPRVAYNEQFF; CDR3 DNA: TGCGCCAGCAGCGTCCCGCGGGTGGCCTACAATGAGCAGTTCTTC
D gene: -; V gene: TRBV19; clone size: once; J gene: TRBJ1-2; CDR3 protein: CASSIYPGPANYGYTF; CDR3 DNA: TGTGCCAGTAGTATATATCCAGGGCCCGCTAACTATGGCTACACCTTC
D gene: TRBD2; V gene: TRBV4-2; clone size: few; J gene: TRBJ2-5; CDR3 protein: CASSQGLAGGETQYF; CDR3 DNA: TGTGCCAGCAGCCAAGGACTAGCGGGAGGAGAGACCCAGTACTTC
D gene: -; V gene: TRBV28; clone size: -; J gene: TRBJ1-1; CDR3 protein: CASSSPPRVNTEAFF; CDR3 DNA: TGTGCCAGCAGTTCCCCCCCCCGGGTGAACACTGAAGCTTTCTTT
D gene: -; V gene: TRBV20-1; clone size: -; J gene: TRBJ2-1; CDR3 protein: CSATRVSEQFF; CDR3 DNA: TGCAGTGCTACCAGGGTTAGTGAGCAGTTCTTC
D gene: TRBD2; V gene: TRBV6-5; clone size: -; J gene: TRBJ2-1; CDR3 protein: CASTAAGRASDEQFF; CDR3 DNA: TGTGCCAGCACGGCCGCCGGGAGGGCCTCCGATGAGCAGTTCTTC
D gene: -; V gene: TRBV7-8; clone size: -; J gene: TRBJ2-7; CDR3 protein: CASSPQAYEQYF; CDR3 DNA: TGTGCCAGCAGCCCACAGGCTTACGAGCAGTACTTC
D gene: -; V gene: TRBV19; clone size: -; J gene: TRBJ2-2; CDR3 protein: CASSGHRNTGELFF; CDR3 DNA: TGTGCCAGTTCGGGACACCGAAACACCGGGGAGCTGTTTTTT
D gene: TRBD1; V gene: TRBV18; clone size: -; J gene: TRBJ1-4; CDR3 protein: CASSLYRDSEKLFF; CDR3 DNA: TGTGCCAGCTCACTTTACCGGGACAGTGAAAAACTGTTTTTT
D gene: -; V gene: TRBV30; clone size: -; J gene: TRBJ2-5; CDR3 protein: CAGEQGSRETQYF; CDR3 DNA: TGTGCCGGGGAACAGGGATCGCGGGAGACCCAGTACTTC
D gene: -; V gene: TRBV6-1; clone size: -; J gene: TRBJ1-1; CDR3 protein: CASSGGRQAKLTSEAFF; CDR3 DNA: TGTGCCAGCAGTGGGGGGCGACAGGCAAAGCTAACATCTGAAGCTTTCTTT
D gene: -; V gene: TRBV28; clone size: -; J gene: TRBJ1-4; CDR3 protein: CASSSRLSEEKLFF; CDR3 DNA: TGTGCCAGCAGCTCAAGACTGTCCGAGGAAAAACTGTTTTTT
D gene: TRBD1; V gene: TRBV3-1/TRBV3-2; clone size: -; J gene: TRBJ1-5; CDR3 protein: CASSQTGAENQPQHF; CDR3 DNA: TGTGCCAGCAGCCAAACAGGGGCGGAGAATCAGCCCCAGCATTTT
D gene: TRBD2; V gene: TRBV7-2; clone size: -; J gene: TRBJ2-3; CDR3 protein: CASSLAGGGRADTQYF; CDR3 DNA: TGTGCCAGCAGCTTAGCGGGCGGAGGGAGGGCAGATACGCAGTATTTT
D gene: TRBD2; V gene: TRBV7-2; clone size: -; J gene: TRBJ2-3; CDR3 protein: CASSPTSGSTDTQYF; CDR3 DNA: TGTGCCAGCAGCCCCACTAGCGGGAGCACAGATACGCAGTATTTT
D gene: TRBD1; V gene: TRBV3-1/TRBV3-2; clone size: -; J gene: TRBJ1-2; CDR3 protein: CASSQGTGGGYTF; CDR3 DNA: TGTGCCAGCAGCCAAGGGACAGGGGGTGGCTACACCTTC